This TCR beta chain came from a study of blood T cells in healthy people across ages. Whole-study findings and limits: The study found more naive CD4+ cells and higher diversity in long-lived than aged donors.

This clonotype was seen more than once but under ten times. What it binds is unknown. Alongside a J-beta primer mix, a sample-barcoded 5' primer served in a second PCR lasting roughly 6 to 12 cycles. Every cDNA molecule bore a tag from a template-switch adaptor containing 12 random nucleotides. A single record per CDR3 protein comes from TCRdb applying MiXCR to the 5' RACE reads. The table lists some 850,000 distinct CDR3 sequences, 20% to 30% of them singletons, with around 2.9% in the top ten. Trimming took 6 bases from V and 0 from J, leaving 15 bases between them. The CDR3 length is 15 residues. These data were likewise used in another study, on T cells of mothers and their children. In that study: The sample comes from some 10 healthy Caucasian donors: mothers and children.

The chain has TRBV12-3 or TRBV12-4 and TRBJ2-7; D possibly uses TRBD1 or TRBD2 (5 bases each). Sequencing was performed on blood. This clonotype originated in a boy aged 5-17 years in good health. The CDR3 is CASSAGTGISYEQYF. CDR3 bases: TGTGCCAGCAGCGCCGGGACGGGGATCTCCTACGAGCAGTACTTC.